One sample yielded the 8 T cell receptor beta chains listed below, sequenced in a study of blood T cell repertoires in COVID-19. Some clones are missing from TCRdb's copy, which holds only in-frame ones; the method was immunoSEQ multiplex PCR. This sample has 61,000 or so clones; around nine tenths occur once, and the top ten carry 20% to 25%. The sequencing input was peripheral blood. The receptors stem from a woman aged 45-65 years with active or convalescent COVID-19.

The rearrangement links TRBV6-6 to TRBJ1-2, with D tentatively TRBD1 (6 bases). This CDR3 is built from 14 residues. The V gene's germline CDR1 is MNHNY and CDR2 SVGAGI (reference sequence). V shed 0 bases and J shed 4 bases, with 9 bases lying between them. CDR3 sequence (DNA): TGTGCCAGCAGTTACTCCGGACAGACCTATGGCTACACCTTC. As protein: CASSYSGQTYGYTF.

The chain is built from TRBV27 and TRBJ2-7; 11 bases match TRBD2. The germline CDR1 and CDR2 sequences are MNHEY and SMNVEV (reference sequence). V dropped 6 bases and J dropped 3; count of bases not matched to a gene: 13. CDR3 length: 17 amino acids. DNA for the CDR3: TGTGCCAGCAGGGAGTGGTCTAGCGGGAGGCAAGGCTACGAGCAGTACTTC. Amino acid sequence: CASREWSSGRQGYEQYF.

V usage is TRBV5-1 and J usage is TRBJ2-7; 7 positions agree with TRBD2. The germline V gene has CDR1 SGHRS and CDR2 YFSETQ. The length of the CDR3 is 12 residues. V lost 4 bases and J lost 5; bases outside the gene matches: 3. This chain's CDR3 is CASSLAGDEQYF. The DNA of the CDR3 is TGCGCCAGCAGCCTCGCGGGGGACGAGCAGTACTTC.

The rearrangement joins TRBV2 to TRBJ2-3; D is undetermined. Per germline, CDR1 SNHLY and CDR2 FYNNEI. This CDR3 spans 13 amino acids. Trimming cost V 7 bases and J 4 bases, with 12 bases left between them. The CDR3 region is CASTGELADTQYF. The CDR3 bases are TGTGCCAGCACTGGAGAGCTGGCAGATACGCAGTATTTT.

The chain has TRBV3-1 (or the pseudogene TRBV3-2) and TRBJ1-1; D perhaps matches TRBD1 (5 bases). The ends were cut back, 5 bases at V and 5 bases at J, with 12 bases in the middle. The CDR3 runs to 13 residues. Germline loops: CDR1 LGHDT, CDR2 YNNKEL (reference sequence). The CDR3, as DNA: TGTGCCAGCAGCTTCCAGGGTAGAACTGAAGCTTTCTTT. This sequence encodes CASSFQGRTEAFF.

The chain couples TRBV5-4 to TRBJ2-5, with 11 bases lining up with TRBD2. V shed 4 bases and J 5 bases; nucleotides not matched to a gene: 10. CDR3 length: 16 amino acids. Germline V gene sequence: CDR1 SGHNT, CDR2 YYREEE (reference sequence). CDR3 sequence reads: CASSRTSGSERETQYF. The CDR3 coding sequence is TGTGCCAGCAGCCGTACTAGCGGGAGTGAACGGGAGACCCAGTACTTC.

The rearrangement links TRBV21-1 to TRBJ1-1; the table's TRBD1 call for D was not verified on the DNA. TRBV21-1 is recorded as a pseudogene. This CDR3 comprises 14 residues. The CDR3 loop is CARPGQGLDTEAFF. Here the CDR3 DNA reads TGTGCCAGGCCGGGACAGGGGTTAGACACTGAAGCTTTCTTT.

This clone was seen only a few times. This sequence joins TRBV6-2 or TRBV6-3 and TRBJ2-7; weak D call: TRBD2 (5 bases). This CDR3 spans 16 amino acids. The V gene's germline CDR1 is MNHEY and CDR2 SVGEGT. Trimming removed 6 bases from V and 5 bases from J, with 23 bases in between. The chain's CDR3 is CASSPGNFGVRDEQYF. The CDR3 bases are TGTGCCAGCAGCCCGGGCAATTTCGGGGTGAGGGACGAGCAGTACTTC.